Listed below are T cell receptor beta chains from one sample, sequenced in a study of blood T cell repertoires in COVID-19. Assay used: immunoSEQ multiplex PCR; TCRdb lists only in-frame clones, some missing. The sample records roughly 200,000 clones, 85% to 90% being singletons. The sample was PBMCs or T cells enriched from blood (not recorded which). Receptors were obtained from a woman aged 45-65 years in a cohort exposed to, infected with or recovered from COVID-19 (not recorded which). Both conserved end residues are trimmed from each CDR3.

J gene | V gene | CDR3 protein
TRBJ1-2 | TRBV2 | ASSELRQTAYGYT
TRBJ2-5 | TRBV5-5 | ASRAVGGGETQY
TRBJ1-4 | TRBV5-4 | ASSPDREEKLF
TRBJ1-1 | TRBV14 | ASSQVVGVSEAF
TRBJ1-5 | TRBV6-5 | ASLGTGGFLVPQH
TRBJ1-2 | TRBV5-5 | ASSSRGGYALVGYT
TRBJ2-5 | TRBV7-3 | ASSLGPRTSGGFETQY
TRBJ1-2 | TRBV28 | ASSLPARGYT
TRBJ2-3 | TRBV7-2 | ASSRLAGAITDTQY
TRBJ2-1 | TRBV18 | ASSPGLAGVEQF
TRBJ2-7 | TRBV4-3 | ASSQDGGSSYEQY
TRBJ1-1 | TRBV5-1 | ASSLLAGRDTEAF
TRBJ1-2 | TRBV3-1/TRBV3-2 | ASSHFSWETGDGYT
TRBJ2-7 | TRBV7-2 | ASKRTSGGAPYEQY
TRBJ1-5 | TRBV19 | ASGDRSQIYSNQPQH
TRBJ2-1 | TRBV11-1 | ASSLGTRINEQF
TRBJ1-2 | TRBV28 | ASSLGTYYGYT
TRBJ2-1 | TRBV6-1 | ASSDRGSYNEQF
TRBJ1-4 | TRBV23-1 | AINEGATNEKLF
TRBJ1-1 | TRBV5-1 | ASSLQGDLNTEAF
TRBJ1-6 | TRBV5-1 | ASSLRGEDSPLH
TRBJ2-1 | TRBV2 | ASSATAYNEQF
TRBJ2-6 | TRBV5-1 | ASSPNRAGANVLT
TRBJ2-5 | TRBV7-9 | ASSFPTGGGGQETQY
TRBJ1-3 | TRBV2 | ASSDPKRSPGNTIY
TRBJ1-6 | TRBV7-2 | ASSRERTGYNSPLH
TRBJ2-7 | TRBV4-3 | ASSQGLNRLAYEQY
TRBJ2-3 | TRBV5-1 | ASSSGGDTDTQY
TRBJ2-1 | TRBV28 | ASSRTSYNEQF
TRBJ2-1 | TRBV4-2 | ASSQDPQNRATQQF
TRBJ2-2 | TRBV19 | ASSMSGNTGELF
TRBJ1-2 | TRBV4-2 | ASSQALGEGYGYT
TRBJ1-4 | TRBV10-1 | ASSKGTGVHGEKLF